Below are 30 T cell receptor beta chains sequenced from a single sample in a study of chemoradiotherapy in HPV16-positive cancers. Measured with immunoSEQ multiplex PCR; TCRdb has only the in-frame clones, and not every one. The table has around 25,000 clones, around 90% seen once. This specimen was blood, taken from a patient who underwent chemoradiotherapy. The receptors come from a human donor with HPV-associated anogenital cancer.

This sequence joins TRBV28 and TRBJ2-5; either TRBD1 or TRBD2 may fit D (5 bases each). This CDR3 spans 16 amino acids. CDR1 and CDR2 from the germline V gene are MDHEN and SYDVKM. Trimming shortened V by 3 bases and J by 2 bases, and 16 bases separated the two germline ends. The CDR3 nucleotides read TGTGCCAGCAGTTTCCCAGCACTGGGACCTCAAGAGACCCAGTACTTC. Translation: CASSFPALGPQETQYF.

The gene calls are TRBV6-1 and TRBJ1-5, with D maybe TRBD1 (5 bases). Trimming removed 2 bases from V and 5 bases from J, with 16 bases in between. The germline CDR1 and CDR2 sequences are MNHNS and SASEGT. This CDR3 is 16 amino acids long. The CDR3 protein is CASSETTWGHDQPQHF. The CDR3 DNA is TGTGCCAGCAGTGAAACGACATGGGGCCACGATCAGCCCCAGCATTTT.

J is TRBJ2-7 and V is TRBV10-3; D gene ambiguous. The CDR3 covers 14 residues. Germline CDR1 ENHRY, CDR2 SYGVKD. Trimming took off 0 bases at V and 2 bases at J, with 8 bases between the two ends. CDR3 nucleotide sequence: TGTGCCATCAGTGAGTCTGGGGATACCTACGAGCAGTACTTC. This translates into CAISESGDTYEQYF.

This chain uses TRBV19 with TRBJ2-1; TRBD2 aligns across 11 bases. The CDR3 covers 17 residues. Germline CDR1 reads LNHDA; CDR2 reads SQIVND (reference sequence). V lost 7 bases to trimming and J lost 5 bases; unmatched junction nucleotides: 13. This CDR3 reads CASNTVGLAGGHNEQFF. Written as DNA, the CDR3 is TGTGCCAGTAATACCGTCGGTCTAGCGGGGGGCCACAATGAGCAGTTCTTC.

This chain connects TRBV7-2 to TRBJ2-7; TRBD2 matches at 10 bases. The CDR3 loop spans 17 amino acids. Germline CDR1 reads SGHTA; CDR2 reads FQGNSA. Trimming removed 3 bases from V and 0 bases from J; junction bases left unmatched: 8. The CDR3 DNA reads as TGTGCCAGCAGCTTCAGGCCCGGGACTAGCGTCTCCTACGAGCAGTACTTC. Translation gives CASSFRPGTSVSYEQYF. The whole variable domain, filled in from reference TRBV7-2 and TRBJ2-7, reads GAGVSQSPSNKVTEKGKDVELRCDPISGHTALYWYRQSLGQGLEFLIYFQGNSAPDKSGLPSDRFSAERTGGSVSTLTIQRTQQEDSAVYLCASSFRPGTSVSYEQYFGPGTRLTVT.

The genes are TRBV10-3 and TRBJ1-5; D is unclear. Looked up from germline, CDR1 is ENHRY and CDR2 is SYGVKD. V lost 1 base to trimming and J lost 6 bases, with 7 bases between them. This CDR3 comprises 13 residues. This CDR3 reads CAISEFGVQPQHF. CDR3 sequence (DNA): TGTGCCATCAGTGAGTTTGGGGTTCAGCCCCAGCATTTT.

V and J are TRBV13 and TRBJ2-7; 7 positions match TRBD2. Germline CDR1 and CDR2: PRHDT and FYEKMQ (reference sequence). J lost 4 bases, V lost 5 bases, and 8 bases had no gene match. The CDR3 contains 14 residues. CDR3 in DNA: TGTGCCAGCAGCGCCGGGACTAACGCGTACGAGCAGTACTTC. Translating it yields CASSAGTNAYEQYF.

V is TRBV7-9 and J is TRBJ2-3; 9 bases are a match to TRBD1. The CDR3 runs to 15 residues. V lost 5 bases to trimming and J lost 1 base; unmatched junction nucleotides: 4. Germline CDR1 SEHNR, CDR2 FQNEAQ (reference sequence). The DNA of the CDR3 is TGTGCCAGCAGCCCCCGGGACAGGGGCACAGATACGCAGTATTTT. This gives the protein CASSPRDRGTDTQYF.

The V gene is TRBV5-1, the J gene TRBJ2-2; TRBD1 might be the D (6 bases). CDR1 and CDR2 from the germline V gene are SGHRS and YFSETQ. Trimming stripped 4 bases from V and 0 bases from J, with 10 bases between. The CDR3 has 15 residues. The CDR3 protein is CASSHGQPNTGELFF. The CDR3 DNA is TGCGCCAGCAGCCACGGACAGCCGAACACCGGGGAGCTGTTTTTT.

V and J are TRBV15 and TRBJ1-1; D gene unclear. The V end was cut by 2 bases, the J end by 2 bases, with 3 bases between. This CDR3 has 12 residues. Per the germline V gene, CDR1 is LNHNV and CDR2 is YYDKDF (reference sequence). DNA of the CDR3: TGTGCCACCAGCAGATCCAACACTGAAGCTTTCTTT. Translated, it gives CATSRSNTEAFF.

V and J are TRBV5-1 and TRBJ2-1; no definite D call. Germline CDR1 is SGHRS and CDR2 is YFSETQ. The CDR3 runs 15 residues. The V and J ends lost 4 bases and 5 bases respectively, with 16 bases between them. CDR3 sequence reads: CASSPIDGSHNEQFF. In DNA form, the CDR3 reads TGCGCCAGCAGCCCCATAGACGGATCCCACAATGAGCAGTTCTTC.

This chain connects TRBV6-5 to TRBJ1-5; 7 nucleotides line up with TRBD1. This CDR3 has 13 residues. With V trimmed by 6 bases and J by 7 bases, 6 bases remained unmatched. CDR1 MNHEY and CDR2 SVGAGI come from the germline V gene. CDR3 bases: TGTGCCAGCAGAAGGACAGGCGGACAGCCCCAGCATTTT. This gives the protein CASRRTGGQPQHF.

This clone was counted once. The rearrangement joins TRBV7-9 to TRBJ2-7; 7 bases line up with TRBD1. CDR1 SEHNR and CDR2 FQNEAQ come from the germline V gene (reference sequence). J lost 2 bases, V lost 4 bases, and 8 bases had no gene match. The CDR3 runs to 15 residues. CDR3 nucleotides: TGTGCCAGCAGCTCGACCACCGGGACAGCCTACGAGCAGTACTTC. This gives the protein CASSSTTGTAYEQYF.

The chain is built from TRBV29-1 and TRBJ2-7, with no clear D. CDR3 length equals 14 residues. Between the trimmed V and J ends, which lost 0 bases and 4 bases, there was a span of 13 bases. Germline-derived CDR1 and CDR2 are SQVTM and ANQGSEA. Here the CDR3 DNA reads TGCAGCGTTGAAGATGCGGCAGCTCCTTACGAGCAGTACTTC. Residues: CSVEDAAAPYEQYF.

The chain is built from TRBV7-9 and TRBJ2-5; D possibly corresponds to TRBD2 (5 bases). The V and J ends lost 3 bases and 2 bases respectively, with 10 bases between them. The CDR3 spans 14 residues. CDR1 and CDR2 (germline): SEHNR, FQNEAQ (reference sequence). CDR3 in DNA: TGTGCCAGCAGCTTTCCCGGGGTTCAAGAGACCCAGTACTTC. Protein product: CASSFPGVQETQYF.

This clone was seen a single time. The CDR3 reads CASSLGRGGVSYEQYF. CDR3 in DNA: TGTGCCAGCAGCTTAGGACGGGGGGGGGTCTCCTACGAGCAGTACTTC. The chain has TRBV7-9 and TRBJ2-7, with 8 bases that match TRBD2. The CDR3 consists of 16 residues. From germline, CDR1 is SEHNR and CDR2 FQNEAQ (reference sequence). V trimming: 1 base; J trimming: 0 bases; junction bases outside the gene matches: 5.

This sequence joins TRBV19 and TRBJ2-7; D unclear. CDR1 is LNHDA and CDR2 is SQIVND in the germline V gene (reference sequence). CDR3 size: 17 residues. The V end was cut by 4 bases, the J end by 0 bases, with 19 bases between. The CDR3 coding sequence is TGTGCCAGTAGTAAAACTGTTGGGCAGCCTGGCTCCTACGAGCAGTACTTC. The encoded protein is CASSKTVGQPGSYEQYF.

The chain combines TRBV5-4 with TRBJ1-1; no clear D. Trimming took off 0 bases at V and 2 bases at J, with 8 bases between the two ends. Germline loops: CDR1 SGHNT, CDR2 YYREEE (reference sequence). This CDR3 is built from 14 residues. For the CDR3, the DNA is TGTGCCAGCAGCTTGGAATGGGGAAACACTGAAGCTTTCTTT. This encodes CASSLEWGNTEAFF.

The rearrangement links TRBV4-2 to TRBJ2-5, with D tentatively TRBD2 (6 bases). Trimming took 4 bases from V and 1 from J, leaving 22 bases between them. Germline assignment: CDR1 LGHNA and CDR2 YNFKEQ. This CDR3 region has 18 residues. The CDR3 DNA reads as TGTGCCAGCAGCCCCTTCGGGGGTGCGAGCGGAGGCCAAGAGACCCAGTACTTC. Protein: CASSPFGGASGGQETQYF.

This clone was detected once. The chain carries TRBV5-1 and TRBJ2-7; 8 nucleotides agree with TRBD2. Trimming cost V 0 bases and J 3 bases; bases outside gene matches: 2. Germline-derived CDR1 and CDR2 are SGHRS and YFSETQ. This CDR3 region has 14 residues. The CDR3 protein is CASSLAGGLYEQYF. As DNA, the CDR3 is TGCGCCAGCAGCTTGGCGGGGGGGCTCTACGAGCAGTACTTC. Based on the CDR3 plus reference TRBV5-1 and TRBJ2-7, the full variable domain is KAGVTQTPRYLIKTRGQQVTLSCSPISGHRSVSWYQQTPGQGLQFLFEYFSETQRNKGNFPGRFSGRQFSNSRSEMNVSTLELGDSALYLCASSLAGGLYEQYFGPGTRLTVT.

The rearrangement uses TRBV5-4 and TRBJ1-1, with TRBD1 as a possible D gene (6 bases). This CDR3 has 16 amino acids. CDR1 SGHNT and CDR2 YYREEE come from the germline V gene (reference sequence). V lost 2 bases, J lost 4 bases, and 18 bases lay in between. The CDR3 region is CASSFLISGVATEAFF. The CDR3, as DNA: TGTGCCAGCAGCTTTTTAATATCAGGGGTGGCCACTGAAGCTTTCTTT.

The V call is TRBV5-1, the J call TRBJ2-1, with 7 nucleotides matching TRBD2. Germline V gene lookup returns CDR1 SGHRS and CDR2 YFSETQ. Trimming at V came to 4 bases and at J to 0 bases, leaving 4 bases not matched to a gene. The CDR3 is 15 amino acids. The CDR3 sequence is CASSPGTTSYNEQFF. The CDR3 DNA sequence: TGCGCCAGCAGCCCCGGGACTACCTCCTACAATGAGCAGTTCTTC.

The chain is built from TRBV5-5 and TRBJ1-2; 11 bases are a match to TRBD1. The CDR3 totals 15 residues. Germline loops: CDR1 SGHKS, CDR2 YYEKEE (reference sequence). Germline trimming cut 0 bases from V and 4 bases from J; bases unmatched to any gene: 2. The CDR3 loop is CASSLVGQGAYGYTF. CDR3 DNA sequence: TGTGCCAGCAGCTTGGTTGGACAGGGGGCCTATGGCTACACCTTC.

The V call is TRBV30, the J call TRBJ2-1, with 8 bases aligning to TRBD2. J gave up 8 bases and V 2 bases, and 5 bases lay outside the gene matches. The CDR3 has 13 residues. Germline V CDR1 and CDR2: GTSNPN, SVGIG (reference sequence). The CDR3 loop reads CAWSSGRNHEQFF. The DNA of the CDR3 is TGTGCCTGGAGTAGCGGGAGAAACCATGAGCAGTTCTTC.

This chain links TRBV7-8 with TRBJ2-7, with TRBD1 matching 8 bases. Per germline, CDR1 SGHVS and CDR2 FQNEAQ. The CDR3 has 16 amino acids. Trimming took 5 bases from V and 3 from J; bases not matched to a gene: 12. Here the CDR3 DNA reads TGTGCCAGCAGCCTAAACCAGGGGGCTAACGGCTACGAGCAGTACTTC. It is translated as CASSLNQGANGYEQYF.

In its sample, this clone was seen once. This rearrangement joins TRBV5-1 to TRBJ1-1; 9 bases line up with TRBD1. This CDR3 region has 16 residues. Losses at the gene ends were 5 bases for V and 7 bases for J; bases not matched to a gene: 15. Germline lookup yields CDR1 SGHRS and CDR2 YFSETQ. CDR3 sequence: CASSYGTGMRSFEAFF. The CDR3, as DNA: TGCGCCAGCAGTTACGGGACAGGGATGAGGTCGTTTGAAGCTTTCTTT.

This sequence joins TRBV19 and TRBJ2-5; D gene unclear. The CDR3 length is 13 residues. CDR1 and CDR2 from the germline V gene are LNHDA and SQIVND (reference sequence). V was shortened by 6 bases and J by 5 bases, with 13 bases between the two germline ends. CDR3 region: CASSVGLRETQYF. The DNA for the CDR3 is TGTGCCAGTAGCGTAGGGTTGAGGGAGACCCAGTACTTC.

The chain couples TRBV7-8 to TRBJ2-3, with 9 bases matching TRBD2. With 5 bases clipped from V and 7 bases from J, the junction kept 10 bases outside the gene matches. This CDR3 has 15 amino acids. Germline V gene lookup returns CDR1 SGHVS and CDR2 FQNEAQ. The CDR3 DNA reads as TGTGCCAGCAGCCCCCTGGCGGGGGGGCGAAATACGCAGTATTTT. This codes for CASSPLAGGRNTQYF.

The chain links TRBV6-5 to TRBJ2-7, with unresolved D. V was clipped by 9 bases and J by 0 bases, with 6 bases between them. The germline V gene encodes CDR1 MNHEY and CDR2 SVGAGI. The CDR3 runs 11 residues. The DNA of the CDR3 is TGTGCCAGTGGCAGCTCCTACGAGCAGTACTTC. It translates to CASGSSYEQYF.

The rearrangement joins TRBV21-1 to TRBJ2-7; whether TRBD2, the table's D call, matches the DNA was not checked. TRBV21-1 is a pseudogene locus. The CDR3 contains 14 residues. CDR3 sequence reads: CASSKVPGSHEQYF. DNA for the CDR3: TGTGCCAGCAGCAAAGTGCCGGGGAGCCACGAGCAGTACTTC.